This T cell receptor (beta chain) was identified in a study of monozygotic twins with inflammatory bowel disease. Reprocessing the 5' RACE reads, TCRdb reports a single entry for every CDR3 protein and omits DNA. The listing records about 300,000 distinct CDR3 sequences. The origin of this receptor is a human donor with ulcerative colitis or Crohn's disease, or a healthy co-twin of an affected twin (not recorded which). The sequenced sample consisted of blood.

The CDR3 sequence: CASSPTRQGLNTEAFF. V and J are TRBV27 and TRBJ1-1; TCRdb designates TRBD1, a call that cannot be tested without DNA. Germline values: CDR1 MNHEY, CDR2 SMNVEV (reference sequence). This CDR3 has 16 residues.